This TCR beta chain was identified during a study of T cell responses to AZD1222 COVID-19 vaccine. Study details: Second-dose groups at about 4 or about 12 weeks were pooled.

Overall study results and limits: Among those given AZD1222, only six were seropositive at baseline. The donor group comprised mostly white British people and more females; the analysis possibly underestimated clonal diversity.

Profiling relied on immunoSEQ multiplex PCR, and the TCRdb table lists in-frame clones only, not all of them. The data contain some 110,000 clones, around 88% of them singletons. To note about this clone: Its target is not known.

The sequencing here drew on peripheral blood, taken on day 0 of AZD1222 vaccination. The TCR comes from an adult in good health.

CDR3 DNA: TGCGCCAGCAGCGCAGGGACTAGCGGGAGTTTATTGGAGACCCAGTACTTC. This sequence encodes CASSAGTSGSLLETQYF. V and J are TRBV5-1 and TRBJ2-5; 14 bases map to TRBD2. Germline V gene data show CDR1 as SGHRS and CDR2 as YFSETQ. The CDR3 loop spans 17 amino acids. V lost 4 bases and J lost 5; bases outside the gene matches: 10.